These T cell receptor beta chains were read from a single sample in a study of shared clonotypes between healthy human individuals. Clones were read by immunoSEQ multiplex PCR, and TCRdb kept only the in-frame ones, dropping some. This sample has about 2.3 million clones; approximately 95% occur once, and the top ten carry under 0.45%. Source material: naive CD4+ T cells from PBMCs. These receptors originate from a man between 18 and 35 years old in good health. Some clones in this sample may be carry-over from other donors' samples. CDR3s include the opening cysteine and the closing phenylalanine or tryptophan. The order of the fields is V gene, D gene, J gene, clone size, CDR3 DNA, CDR3 protein. D genes are given only for firm matches. Not all rows give a size; the values are once, few, many and, for expanded clones, a class.

TRBV11-3,TRBD1,TRBJ2-5,.,TGTGCCAGCAGCCGTAGACAGGGTAGAGGAGAGACCCAGTACTTC,CASSRRQGRGETQYF
TRBV25-1,TRBD1,TRBJ2-3,once,TGTGCCAGCAGTGCATACAGGGGACCAAGCCTTGGCACAGATACGCAGTATTTT,CASSAYRGPSLGTDTQYF
TRBV27,.,TRBJ1-5,.,TGTGCCAGCAGTTTATTGGGGGCCGGGGGAAAGCCCCAGCATTTT,CASSLLGAGGKPQHF
TRBV7-9,TRBD2,TRBJ2-7,.,TGTGCCAGCAGCTTTACCCCGGGGGGCTACGAGCAGTACTTC,CASSFTPGGYEQYF
TRBV6-6,.,TRBJ1-2,.,TGTGCCAGCAGTTACTCTTTGGACGGAAACTATGGCTACACCTTC,CASSYSLDGNYGYTF
TRBV7-9,.,TRBJ2-5,.,TGTGCCAGCAGCTTATTGGCAGGGGAAGAGACCCAGTACTTC,CASSLLAGEETQYF
TRBV21-1,.,TRBJ1-1,.,TGTGCCAGCAGCCTCGGACAGCACACTGAAGCTTTCTTT,CASSLGQHTEAFF
TRBV2,TRBD2,TRBJ2-3,.,TGTGCCAGCAGTGCCCGCGGGAGAGCAGATACGCAGTATTTT,CASSARGRADTQYF
TRBV5-1,TRBD2,TRBJ2-1,once,TGCGCCAGCAGCTTGACACTAAGCGGGAGCTCCTACAATGAGCAGTTCTTC,CASSLTLSGSSYNEQFF
TRBV7-9,TRBD1,TRBJ2-7,.,TGTGCCAGCAGCTTAGGTCAGGGGGTCCACGAGCAGTACTTC,CASSLGQGVHEQYF
TRBV27,.,TRBJ2-7,.,TGTGCCAGCAGATCATTAAAGGAAACAGACTACGAGCAGTACTTC,CASRSLKETDYEQYF
TRBV4-1,TRBD1,TRBJ1-5,few,TGCGCCAGCAGCGGACAGGAGAATCAGCCCCAGCATTTT,CASSGQENQPQHF
TRBV28,TRBD1,TRBJ1-2,.,TGTGCCAGCAGCTCCCCGACAGGGGCGGGTGGCTACACCTTC,CASSSPTGAGGYTF
TRBV6-1,TRBD1,TRBJ1-1,few,TGTGCCAGCCGACTAGGACAGGGTAACACTGAAGCTTTCTTT,CASRLGQGNTEAFF
TRBV5-1,.,TRBJ1-2,.,TGCGCCAGCAGCTTGCAAGGGGATGGCTACACCTTC,CASSLQGDGYTF
TRBV7-7,.,TRBJ2-1,.,TGTGCCAGCAGCTTAGGGGGGCTAGCGGCATACAATGAGCAGTTCTTC,CASSLGGLAAYNEQFF
TRBV4-1,.,TRBJ2-2,.,TGCGCCAGCAGCCGCCCGGGGACGGTCAACACCGGGGAGCTGTTTTTT,CASSRPGTVNTGELFF
TRBV7-6,.,TRBJ2-3,.,TGTGCCAGCAGCACCCTCGGCGGTAGCACAGATACGCAGTATTTT,CASSTLGGSTDTQYF
TRBV7-9,TRBD1,TRBJ2-7,.,TGTGCCAGCAGCTTAGAGGGGGCCGAGCAGTACTTC,CASSLEGAEQYF
TRBV4-1,.,TRBJ2-5,.,TGCGCCAGCAGCCAAGTTAGGAGGGGTGGACAGGTAGAGACCCAGTACTTC,CASSQVRRGGQVETQYF
TRBV4-1,.,TRBJ2-7,.,TGCGCCAGCAGCCAAGAGGGACTCAGCTCCTACGAGCAGTACTTC,CASSQEGLSSYEQYF
TRBV5-4,.,TRBJ2-7,.,TGTGCCAGCAGCTTGGTTTTGCCTACCTCCTACGAGCAGTACTTC,CASSLVLPTSYEQYF
TRBV7-8,TRBD2,TRBJ2-5,.,TGTGCCAGCAAGCAGCAGGGGACTAGCGACCAAGAGACCCAGTACTTC,CASKQQGTSDQETQYF
TRBV30,.,TRBJ2-7,once,TGTGCCTTGACTACCCCAACAACTCGGCAGTACTTC,CALTTPTTRQYF
TRBV5-1,TRBD2,TRBJ2-5,.,TGCGCCAGCAGCTTGCAGGGACTAGCAGCTCAAGAGACCCAGTACTTC,CASSLQGLAAQETQYF
TRBV10-3,TRBD2,TRBJ2-2,.,TGTGCCATCAGTGAGTCGATGCCTAGCGGGAGAAGTTGGGGGAACACCGGGGAGCTGTTTTTT,CAISESMPSGRSWGNTGELFF
TRBV5-5,.,TRBJ1-5,.,TGTGCCAGCAGCCCGGTAGGGCCTCAGCCCCAGCATTTT,CASSPVGPQPQHF
TRBV18,TRBD2,TRBJ2-3,.,TGTGCCAGCTCACCGACTAGCGGGACCTCCACAGATACGCAGTATTTT,CASSPTSGTSTDTQYF
TRBV2,.,TRBJ2-1,.,TGTGCCAGCAGTGGCCGGGACCCCTACAATGAGCAGTTCTTC,CASSGRDPYNEQFF
TRBV7-2,.,TRBJ1-1,few,TGTGCCAGCAGCTTAGCGGGACAGAACACTGAAGCTTTCTTT,CASSLAGQNTEAFF
TRBV9,.,TRBJ2-1,.,TGTGCCAGCAGCGTAGTGGGGGGCCGTGAGCAGTTCTTC,CASSVVGGREQFF
TRBV5-4,.,TRBJ2-1,.,TGTGCCAGCTCCCCCAGCGGGACAGAGGGCAATGAGCAGTTCTTC,CASSPSGTEGNEQFF
TRBV9,TRBD2,TRBJ2-3,.,TGTGCCAGCAGCGTAGTTCCAACTAGCGGGACAGATACGCAGTATTTT,CASSVVPTSGTDTQYF
TRBV9,.,TRBJ2-5,.,TGTGCCAGCAGCGTAGATAACGGACAAGAGACCCAGTACTTC,CASSVDNGQETQYF
TRBV30,TRBD2,TRBJ2-2,.,TGTGCCTGGAGGGGGACTAGCGGGAGCCGTCCCGGGGAGCTGTTTTTT,CAWRGTSGSRPGELFF
TRBV11-2,.,TRBJ2-7,once,TGTGCCAGCAGCATCAGACGGGCAGCTTCCTACGAGCAGTACTTC,CASSIRRAASYEQYF
TRBV19,.,TRBJ2-7,.,TGTGCCAGTCAAGACGGAAGCTTTACCTACGAGCAGTACTTC,CASQDGSFTYEQYF
TRBV27,TRBD1,TRBJ1-2,.,TGTGCCAGCCGTCAGAGGGACAGGGTCTATGGCTACACCTTC,CASRQRDRVYGYTF
TRBV27,.,TRBJ2-2,.,TGTGCCAGCAGTTTACTAACTCAGAAACCCGGGGAGCTGTTTTTT,CASSLLTQKPGELFF
TRBV7-9,TRBD2,TRBJ2-2,.,TGTGCCAGCAGCTTAAGGAGCGGGAGGTCGAACACCGGGGAGCTGTTTTTT,CASSLRSGRSNTGELFF